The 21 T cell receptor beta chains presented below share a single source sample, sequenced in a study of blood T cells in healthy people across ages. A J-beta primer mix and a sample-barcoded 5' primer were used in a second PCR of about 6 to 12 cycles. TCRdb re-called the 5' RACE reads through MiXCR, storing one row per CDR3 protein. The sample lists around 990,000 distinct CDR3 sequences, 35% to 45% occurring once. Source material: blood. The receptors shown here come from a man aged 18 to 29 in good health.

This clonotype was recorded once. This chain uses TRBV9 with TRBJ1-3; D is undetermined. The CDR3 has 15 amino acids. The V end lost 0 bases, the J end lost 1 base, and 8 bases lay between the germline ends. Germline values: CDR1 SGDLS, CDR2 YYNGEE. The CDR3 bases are TGTGCCAGCAGCGTAGCTGTTGGGTCTGGAAACACCATATATTTT. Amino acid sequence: CASSVAVGSGNTIYF.

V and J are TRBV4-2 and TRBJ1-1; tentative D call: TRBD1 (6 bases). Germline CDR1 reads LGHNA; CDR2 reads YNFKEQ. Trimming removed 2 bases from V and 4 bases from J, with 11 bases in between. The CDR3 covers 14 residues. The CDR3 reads CASSQITGTTEAFF. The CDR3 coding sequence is TGTGCCAGCAGCCAAATAACAGGGACCACTGAAGCTTTCTTT.

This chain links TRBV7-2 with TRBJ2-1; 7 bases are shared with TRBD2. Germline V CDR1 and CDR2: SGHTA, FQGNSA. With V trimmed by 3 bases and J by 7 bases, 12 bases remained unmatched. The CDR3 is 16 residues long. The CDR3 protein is CASSLYKQRGFNEQFF. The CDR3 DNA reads TGTGCCAGCAGCTTGTACAAGCAGCGGGGTTTTAATGAGCAGTTCTTC. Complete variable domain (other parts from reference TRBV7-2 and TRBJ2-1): GAGVSQSPSNKVTEKGKDVELRCDPISGHTALYWYRQSLGQGLEFLIYFQGNSAPDKSGLPSDRFSAERTGGSVSTLTIQRTQQEDSAVYLCASSLYKQRGFNEQFFGPGTRLTVL.

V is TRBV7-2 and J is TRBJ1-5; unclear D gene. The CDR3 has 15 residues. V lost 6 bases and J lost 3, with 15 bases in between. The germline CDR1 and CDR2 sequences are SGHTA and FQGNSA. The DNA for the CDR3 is TGTGCCAGCAGTGCAACGGGAGGGAACAATCAGCCCCAGCATTTT. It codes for CASSATGGNNQPQHF.

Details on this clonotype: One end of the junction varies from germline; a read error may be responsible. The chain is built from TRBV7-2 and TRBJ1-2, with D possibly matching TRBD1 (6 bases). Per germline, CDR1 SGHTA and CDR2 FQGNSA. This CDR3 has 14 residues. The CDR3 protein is CASRLAGEDYGYTF. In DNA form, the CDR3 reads TGTGCCAGCAGGTTAGCAGGGGAAGACTATGGCTACACCTTC.

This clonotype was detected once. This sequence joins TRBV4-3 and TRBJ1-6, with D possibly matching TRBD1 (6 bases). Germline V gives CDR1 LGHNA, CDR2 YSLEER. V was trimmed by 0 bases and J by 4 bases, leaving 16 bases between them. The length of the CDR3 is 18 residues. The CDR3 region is CASSQEPPRQDYNSPLHF. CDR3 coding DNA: TGCGCCAGCAGCCAAGAGCCTCCCCGACAGGATTATAATTCACCCCTCCACTTT.

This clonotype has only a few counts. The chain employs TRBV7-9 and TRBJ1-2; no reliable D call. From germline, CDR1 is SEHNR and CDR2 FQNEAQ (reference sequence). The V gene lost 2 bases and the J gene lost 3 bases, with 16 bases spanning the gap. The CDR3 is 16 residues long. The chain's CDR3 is CASSLPGLGSDYGYTF. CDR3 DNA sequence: TGTGCCAGCAGCTTACCCGGGTTGGGCAGTGACTATGGCTACACCTTC.

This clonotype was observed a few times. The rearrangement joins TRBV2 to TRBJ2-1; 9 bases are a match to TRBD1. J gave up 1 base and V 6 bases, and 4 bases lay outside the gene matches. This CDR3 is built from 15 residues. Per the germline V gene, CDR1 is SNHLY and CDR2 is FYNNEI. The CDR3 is CASSKDRGSYNEQFF. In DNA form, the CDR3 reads TGTGCCAGCAGCAAAGACAGGGGGTCCTACAATGAGCAGTTCTTC.

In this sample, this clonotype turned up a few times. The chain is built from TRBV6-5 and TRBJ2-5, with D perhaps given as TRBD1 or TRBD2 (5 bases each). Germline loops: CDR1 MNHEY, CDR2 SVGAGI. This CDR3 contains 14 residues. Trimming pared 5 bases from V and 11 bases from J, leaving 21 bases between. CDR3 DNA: TGTGCCAGCAGTCCCCCCTTGATCGGGGCGGAGCAGTACTTC. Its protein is CASSPPLIGAEQYF.

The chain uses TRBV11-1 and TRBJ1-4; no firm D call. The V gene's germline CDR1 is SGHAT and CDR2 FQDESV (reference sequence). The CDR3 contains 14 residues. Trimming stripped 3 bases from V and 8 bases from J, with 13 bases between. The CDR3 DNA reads TGTGCCAGCAGCTTCACCCCAGACGGGGAAAAACTGTTTTTT. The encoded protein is CASSFTPDGEKLFF.

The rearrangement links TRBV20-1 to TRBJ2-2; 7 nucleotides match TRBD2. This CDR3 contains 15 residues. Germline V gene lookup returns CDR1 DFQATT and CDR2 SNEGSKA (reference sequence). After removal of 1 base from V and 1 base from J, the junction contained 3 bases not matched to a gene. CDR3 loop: CSARGGGGNTGELFF. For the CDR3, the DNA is TGCAGTGCTAGAGGGGGCGGGGGGAACACCGGGGAGCTGTTTTTT.

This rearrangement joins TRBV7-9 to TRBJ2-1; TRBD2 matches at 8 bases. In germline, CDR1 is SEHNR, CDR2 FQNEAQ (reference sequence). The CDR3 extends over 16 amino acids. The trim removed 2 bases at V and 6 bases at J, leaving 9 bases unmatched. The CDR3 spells CASSLSYGGVGNEQFF. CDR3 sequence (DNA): TGTGCCAGCAGCTTATCCTACGGGGGGGTTGGCAATGAGCAGTTCTTC.

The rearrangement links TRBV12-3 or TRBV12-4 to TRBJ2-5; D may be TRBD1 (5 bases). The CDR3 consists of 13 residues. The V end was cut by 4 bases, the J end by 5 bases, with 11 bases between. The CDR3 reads CASSWSGSETQYF. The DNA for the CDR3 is TGTGCCAGCAGTTGGTCAGGGTCGGAGACCCAGTACTTC.

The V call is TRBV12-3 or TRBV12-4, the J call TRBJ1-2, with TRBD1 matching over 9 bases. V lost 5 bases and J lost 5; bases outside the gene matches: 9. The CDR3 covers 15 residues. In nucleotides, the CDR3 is TGTGCCAGCAGTCCGACAGGGGGATCGGGGTATGGCTACACCTTC. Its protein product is CASSPTGGSGYGYTF.

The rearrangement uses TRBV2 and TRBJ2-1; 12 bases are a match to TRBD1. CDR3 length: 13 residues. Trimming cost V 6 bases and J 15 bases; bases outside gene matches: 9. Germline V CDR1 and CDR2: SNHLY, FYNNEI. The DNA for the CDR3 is TGTGCCAGCAGCCGGGACAGGGGGCGACCTCCGTTCTTC. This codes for CASSRDRGRPPFF.

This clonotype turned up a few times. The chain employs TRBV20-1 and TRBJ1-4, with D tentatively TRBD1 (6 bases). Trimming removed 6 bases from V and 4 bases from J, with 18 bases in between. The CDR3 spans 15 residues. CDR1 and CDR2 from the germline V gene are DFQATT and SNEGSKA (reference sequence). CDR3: CSASGGPRGNEKLFF. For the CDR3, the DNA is TGCAGTGCAAGTGGGGGGCCCCGGGGTAATGAAAAACTGTTTTTT.

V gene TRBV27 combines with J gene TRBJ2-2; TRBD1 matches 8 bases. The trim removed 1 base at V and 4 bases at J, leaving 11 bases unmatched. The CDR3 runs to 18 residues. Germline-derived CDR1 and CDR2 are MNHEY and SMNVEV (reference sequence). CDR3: CASSLFRGTGRSTGELFF. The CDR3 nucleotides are TGTGCCAGCAGTTTATTTAGGGGGACAGGTAGAAGCACCGGGGAGCTGTTTTTT.

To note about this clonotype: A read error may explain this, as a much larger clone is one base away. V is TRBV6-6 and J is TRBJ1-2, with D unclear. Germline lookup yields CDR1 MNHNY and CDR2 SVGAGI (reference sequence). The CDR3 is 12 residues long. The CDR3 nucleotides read TGTGCCAGCACTTCCGGGGTCTATGGCTGCACCTTC. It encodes CASTSGVYGCTF.

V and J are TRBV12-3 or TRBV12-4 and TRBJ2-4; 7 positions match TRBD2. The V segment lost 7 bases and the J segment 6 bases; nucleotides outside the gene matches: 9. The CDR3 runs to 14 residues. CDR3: CASMGRGGVNIQYF. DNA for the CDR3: TGTGCCAGCATGGGTCGGGGAGGGGTAAACATTCAGTACTTC.

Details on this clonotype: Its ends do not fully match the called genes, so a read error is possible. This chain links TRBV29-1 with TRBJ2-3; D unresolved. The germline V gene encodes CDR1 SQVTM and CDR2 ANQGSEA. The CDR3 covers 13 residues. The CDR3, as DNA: TGCGGCGTTATGCCGGATAGCACAGATACGCAGTATTTT. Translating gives CGVMPDSTDTQYF.

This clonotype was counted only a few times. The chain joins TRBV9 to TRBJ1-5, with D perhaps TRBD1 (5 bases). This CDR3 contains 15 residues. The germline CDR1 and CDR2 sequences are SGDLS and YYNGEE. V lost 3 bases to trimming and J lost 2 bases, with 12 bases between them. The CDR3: CASSEGGAGNQPQHF. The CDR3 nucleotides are TGTGCCAGCAGCGAGGGTGGGGCGGGCAATCAGCCCCAGCATTTT.